Detailed here is one T cell receptor (beta chain). The antigen remains unidentified. This sample's time point: second of two post-therapy site-matched biopsies roughly 2 months apart. The source of the sample is a study of T cells in tumors after PD-1 blockade. The wider study: A subset received ongoing vismodegib 150 mg daily alongside anti-PD-1 therapy. Study results and caveats: Clonal replacement was seen across treatment, not between pre-treatment samples. Some novel exhausted tumor clones appeared in pre-treatment blood, suggesting peripheral recruitment. Most post-therapy expanded exhausted CD8+ clones were new, undetected before treatment.

CDR1 and CDR2 from the germline V gene are MGHRA and YSYEKL. The CDR3 is 14 amino acids. V was pared by 1 base and J by 4 bases, with 10 bases between. Data came from immunoSEQ multiplex PCR; TCRdb stores just in-frame clones and leaves some out. The sample records thousands of clones, approximately 62% being singletons. Sequencing used tumor tissue, obtained after anti-PD-1 treatment. This chain joins TRBV4-1 and TRBJ2-5; D is perhaps TRBD1 or TRBD2 (6 bases each). This clonotype originated in a human donor with basal cell carcinoma. CDR3 sequence (DNA): TGCGCCAGCAGCCAAGTAGGGGGGCCAGAGACCCAGTACTTC. Translated, it gives CASSQVGGPETQYF.